Below are 28 T cell receptor beta chains sequenced from a single sample in a study of CXCR3-negative and CXCR3-positive naive CD8 T cells. Broader study findings: CXCR3-positive naive cells had more hydrophobic TRB CDR3s than CXCR3-negative naive cells.

For these receptors, no antigen is known. In preparing the TRB cDNA libraries, 5' RACE with UMI labels was used. Reanalyzing the 5' RACE reads, TCRdb keeps one entry per CDR3 protein, without DNA. The listing records around 60,000 distinct CDR3 sequences. Sequencing used naive CXCR3+ CD8+ T cells from blood. Subset: CD45RO-CCR7+CD27+CD95- naive CD8+ T cells expressing CXCR3 (TNR3+). These receptors originate from a human donor in good health. Some clones in this sample may be carry-over from other donors' samples.

The genes are TRBV4-3 and TRBJ2-7; TCRdb selects TRBD1, and the lack of DNA leaves this call unchecked. Germline values: CDR1 LGHNA, CDR2 YSLEER. The CDR3 totals 14 residues. This CDR3 is CASSPAGAGGEQYF.

The chain uses TRBV7-2 and TRBJ2-7. This CDR3 contains 13 residues. CDR1 and CDR2 (germline): SGHTA, FQGNSA. The CDR3: CASSLAWLGKQYF.

The J gene is TRBJ1-4, the V gene TRBV4-2; as DNA is missing, the TRBD1 call by TCRdb cannot be tested. The V gene's germline CDR1 is LGHNA and CDR2 YNFKEQ. This CDR3 comprises 16 residues. The CDR3 protein is CASSQESWGGTEKLFF.

This chain joins TRBV10-3 and TRBJ2-5. Germline assignment: CDR1 ENHRY and CDR2 SYGVKD. The CDR3 consists of 15 residues. The CDR3 spells CAISESEMGQETQYF.

V gene TRBV28 combines with J gene TRBJ2-4. Germline V gives CDR1 MDHEN, CDR2 SYDVKM. This CDR3 has 14 amino acids. The CDR3 here is CASSFADPKNIPYF.

CDR3 in amino acids: CASSVHNEQFF. V gene TRBV7-9 combines with J gene TRBJ2-1. The CDR3 contains 11 residues. CDR1 and CDR2 from the germline V gene are SEHNR and FQNEAQ (reference sequence).

The genes are TRBV7-6 and TRBJ2-3. The CDR3 length is 18 residues. The V gene's germline CDR1 is SGHVS and CDR2 FNYEAQ. The CDR3 protein is CASSLGPGTANLTDTQYF.

This chain links TRBV25-1 with TRBJ1-1; the D call of TRBD1 rests on TCRdb alone, since no DNA is present to check it. Germline V lookup: CDR1 MGHDK, CDR2 SYGVNS. CDR3 length: 14 residues. CDR3 residues: CASSEYPDSDEAFF. Full variable domain (rest looked up from reference TRBV25-1 and TRBJ1-1): EADIYQTPRYLVIGTGKKITLECSQTMGHDKMYWYQQDPGMELHLIHYSYGVNSTEKGDLSSESTVSRIRTEHFPLTLESARPSHTSQYLCASSEYPDSDEAFFGQGTRLTVV.

The J gene is TRBJ1-6, the V gene TRBV20-1; as DNA is missing, the TRBD1 call by TCRdb cannot be tested. The CDR3 totals 13 residues. CDR1 is DFQATT, CDR2 SNEGSKA, per germline (reference sequence). The CDR3 here is CSAQGQENSPLHF.

The chain employs TRBV6-2 or TRBV6-3 and TRBJ2-1; the D gene TCRdb calls, TRBD2, cannot be checked with no DNA. This CDR3 is 17 amino acids long. Germline V gives CDR1 MNHEY, CDR2 SVGEGT. CDR3 loop: CASRNPGLAGALNEQFF.

The gene calls are TRBV20-1 and TRBJ2-1; TCRdb's D call, TRBD1, is unchecked because there is no DNA. CDR3 length equals 17 residues. CDR1 and CDR2 from the germline V gene are DFQATT and SNEGSKA (reference sequence). This CDR3 is CSATPPLLRGVYNEQFF.

V is TRBV11-2 and J is TRBJ1-5; the D call of TRBD1 rests on TCRdb alone, since no DNA is present to check it. The V gene's germline CDR1 is SGHAT and CDR2 FQNNGV. CDR3 size: 16 residues. CDR3 in amino acids: CASSSSGEVGFQPQHF.

This rearrangement joins TRBV4-1 to TRBJ1-1. This CDR3 spans 12 amino acids. From germline, CDR1 is MGHRA and CDR2 YSYEKL. The CDR3 sequence: CASSHLDTEAFF.

The chain couples TRBV7-9 to TRBJ2-7; the D call of TRBD1 rests on TCRdb alone, since no DNA is present to check it. The CDR3 extends over 16 amino acids. The germline gives CDR1 SEHNR, CDR2 FQNEAQ (reference sequence). Here the CDR3 reads CASSSSRWDSSYEQYF. Full variable domain (missing parts from reference TRBV7-9 and TRBJ2-7): DTGVSQNPRHKITKRGQNVTFRCDPISEHNRLYWYRQTLGQGPEFLTYFQNEAQLEKSRLLSDRFSAERPKGSFSTLEIQRTEQGDSAMYLCASSSSRWDSSYEQYFGPGTRLTVT.

This chain links TRBV12-3 or TRBV12-4 with TRBJ2-1. The CDR3 contains 13 residues. CDR3 sequence: CASSLAHYNEQFF.

The chain uses TRBV11-2 and TRBJ1-1. From germline, CDR1 is SGHAT and CDR2 FQNNGV. This CDR3 is 13 amino acids long. The CDR3 loop reads CASSLGFRTEAFF. Full variable domain (rest looked up from reference TRBV11-2 and TRBJ1-1): EAGVAQSPRYKIIEKRQSVAFWCNPISGHATLYWYQQILGQGPKLLIQFQNNGVVDDSQLPKDRFSAERLKGVDSTLKIQPAKLEDSAVYLCASSLGFRTEAFFGQGTRLTVV.

The V gene is TRBV7-6, the J gene TRBJ1-3. The germline gives CDR1 SGHVS, CDR2 FNYEAQ. CDR3 size: 18 residues. CDR3 sequence reads: CASSLGVILSSSGNTIYF.

The chain joins TRBV19 to TRBJ2-1. The germline CDR1 and CDR2 sequences are LNHDA and SQIVND (reference sequence). This CDR3 has 13 residues. CDR3: CASSISSYNEQFF. Complete variable domain (other parts from reference TRBV19 and TRBJ2-1): DGGITQSPKYLFRKEGQNVTLSCEQNLNHDAMYWYRQDPGQGLRLIYYSQIVNDFQKGDIAEGYSVSREKKESFPLTVTSAQKNPTAFYLCASSISSYNEQFFGPGTRLTVL.

This chain uses TRBV29-1 with TRBJ1-1; the TCRdb D gene call, TRBD1, has no DNA to confirm it. CDR1 and CDR2 from the germline V gene are SQVTM and ANQGSEA. CDR3 size: 13 residues. The CDR3 protein is CSVEQGEGNQAFF.

The chain carries TRBV6-2 or TRBV6-3 and TRBJ2-1; absent DNA, TCRdb's TRBD1 call cannot be checked. The CDR3 length is 17 residues. Germline V gene sequence: CDR1 MNHEY, CDR2 SVGEGT. The chain's CDR3 is CASSGTGASKSYNEQFF.

V and J are TRBV7-9 and TRBJ2-3; lacking DNA, the TRBD1 call made by TCRdb goes unchecked. This CDR3 is 17 amino acids long. Germline CDR1 SEHNR, CDR2 FQNEAQ (reference sequence). This CDR3 reads CASSSPSGTGDTDTQYF.

The genes are TRBV4-2 and TRBJ1-1. Germline values: CDR1 LGHNA, CDR2 YNFKEQ. The CDR3 has 14 amino acids. The CDR3 spells CASSQDQVATEAFF.

CDR3 protein: CASSQWGGTNTEAFF. The chain links TRBV9 to TRBJ1-1; TCRdb proposes TRBD1, but this gene call is untestable without DNA. This CDR3 is built from 15 residues. Germline CDR1 is SGDLS and CDR2 is YYNGEE.

This rearrangement joins TRBV20-1 to TRBJ2-7; TCRdb designates TRBD1, a call that cannot be tested without DNA. Germline-derived CDR1 and CDR2 are DFQATT and SNEGSKA (reference sequence). This CDR3 is 15 amino acids long. The CDR3: CSARAGTGGPYEQYF.

This rearrangement joins TRBV13 to TRBJ2-3; TCRdb names TRBD1, which stays unverified in the absence of DNA. Germline V lookup: CDR1 PRHDT, CDR2 FYEKMQ (reference sequence). CDR3 length equals 14 residues. CDR3 sequence reads: CASSGGQAADTQYF.

The V gene is TRBV6-2 or TRBV6-3, the J gene TRBJ1-1; the TCRdb call, TRBD1, lacks DNA for checking. The CDR3 has 17 amino acids. Per germline, CDR1 MNHEY and CDR2 SVGEGT. The CDR3 loop is CASNPQGEFGLNTEAFF.

V usage is TRBV3-1 and J usage is TRBJ2-1; TCRdb reports TRBD1, a call that lacks DNA to check it against. This CDR3 has 14 amino acids. Germline values: CDR1 LGHDT, CDR2 YNNKEL (reference sequence). This CDR3 is CASSQVENPPEQFF.

This chain links TRBV3-1 with TRBJ2-3; checking the TCRdb D call of TRBD1 is not possible without DNA. The CDR3 is 15 amino acids. CDR1 and CDR2 from the germline V gene are LGHDT and YNNKEL (reference sequence). CDR3 amino acids: CASSPFAGGTDTQYF.